This T cell receptor beta chain was recovered during a study of OX40 agonist ivuxolimab in advanced cancers. CDR1 and CDR2 (germline): SGHAT, FQNNGV. The CDR3 consists of 15 residues. V was shortened by 5 bases and J by 3 bases, with 15 bases between the two germline ends. Assay: immunoSEQ multiplex PCR; the TCRdb copy retains only in-frame clones and omits some. The sample includes about 60,000 clones, 84% seen only once; the top ten take more than 25%. The TCR was taken from an adult with an advanced solid tumor such as melanoma, head and neck, liver or kidney cancer. Sequenced here: CD4+ or CD8+ T cells sorted from blood, sampled in a trial of the OX40 agonist ivuxolimab. The chain combines TRBV11-2 with TRBJ2-3; TRBD1 might be the D (6 bases). This chain's CDR3 is CASSPSWGLTDTQYF. The CDR3 DNA sequence: TGTGCCAGCAGCCCGAGTTGGGGGCTAACAGATACGCAGTATTTT.